This T cell receptor beta chain emerged from a study of T cell responses to AZD1222 COVID-19 vaccine. Germline values: CDR1 MGHRA, CDR2 YSYEKL. The CDR3 runs 17 residues. J gave up 1 base and V 5 bases, and 10 bases lay outside the gene matches. Study-wide results and caveats: Donors were chiefly white British, with a greater number of females, and clonal diversity was perhaps underestimated.

Comment on this clone: Its matching antigen is unknown.

Here immunoSEQ multiplex PCR was the method, and the copy in TCRdb shows in-frame clones only, minus some. The data show about 79,000 clones, about 88% seen once. The V call is TRBV4-1, the J call TRBJ2-2; 7 bases align to TRBD2. The sequencing here drew on peripheral blood, taken 28 days after the second AZD1222 dose. This sequence was found in an adult who received the AZD1222 COVID-19 vaccine. The CDR3 DNA reads TGCGCCAGCAGCTTTAATTCGGGGGGAGAGAACACCGGGGAGCTGTTTTTT. This encodes CASSFNSGGENTGELFF.